Below, 7 T cell receptor beta chains from the same sample are listed, as sequenced in a study of chemoradiotherapy in HPV16-positive cancers. The table came from immunoSEQ multiplex PCR; TCRdb's copy has only in-frame clones and leaves some out. The sample has over a thousand clones, over 85% seen once; the top ten hold roughly 5.7%. The specimen was tumor tissue, collected from a patient who underwent chemoradiotherapy. The receptors originated from a human donor with HPV-associated anogenital cancer.

The rearrangement uses TRBV6-1 and TRBJ1-4; 8 positions agree with TRBD1. Germline CDR1 MNHNS, CDR2 SASEGT. V lost 3 bases, J lost 1 base, and 13 bases stayed unmatched. This CDR3 contains 19 residues. This CDR3 is CASSDGTGPSPKTNEKLFF. CDR3 coding DNA: TGTGCCAGCAGTGACGGGACAGGACCCTCGCCAAAAACTAATGAAAAACTGTTTTTT.

The chain links TRBV4-1 to TRBJ2-5, with 7 nucleotides matching TRBD2. The CDR3 length is 14 residues. The V gene end was trimmed by 1 base and the J gene end by 4 bases; junction bases not matched to a gene: 3. Germline assignment: CDR1 MGHRA and CDR2 YSYEKL. As DNA, the CDR3 is TGCGCCAGCAGCCAAGGCCGGACTAGAGAGACCCAGTACTTC. Translation: CASSQGRTRETQYF.

The rearrangement uses TRBV11-2 and TRBJ2-5; D may be TRBD2 (6 bases). With 1 base removed from V and 2 bases from J, the gap between germline ends came to 11 bases. The CDR3 extends over 15 amino acids. CDR1 is SGHAT and CDR2 is FQNNGV in the germline V gene. The CDR3 spells CASSLVEGRQETQYF. The CDR3 DNA follows: TGTGCCAGCAGCTTAGTAGAGGGGAGGCAAGAGACCCAGTACTTC.

This clone was seen only a few times. The gene calls are TRBV9 and TRBJ2-3, with TRBD2 matching over 9 bases. The germline gives CDR1 SGDLS, CDR2 YYNGEE. The CDR3 is 15 amino acids. Trimming took 4 bases from V and 0 from J; bases not matched to a gene: 3. CDR3 sequence (DNA): TGTGCCAGCAGCCTTGGACTAGCGAGCACAGATACGCAGTATTTT. This codes for CASSLGLASTDTQYF. Combining the CDR3 with reference TRBV9 and TRBJ2-3 gives the whole variable domain DSGVTQTPKHLITATGQRVTLRCSPRSGDLSVYWYQQSLDQGLQFLIQYYNGEERAKGNILERFSAQQFPDLHSELNLSSLELGDSALYFCASSLGLASTDTQYFGPGTRLTVL.

The V gene is TRBV28, the J gene TRBJ2-7, with D possibly matching TRBD2 (5 bases). CDR3 length equals 16 residues. Per the germline V gene, CDR1 is MDHEN and CDR2 is SYDVKM. Trimming took off 5 bases at V and 0 bases at J, with 17 bases between the two ends. The CDR3 loop is CASSQTSDGVSYEQYF. The CDR3 bases are TGTGCCAGCAGTCAAACCTCTGACGGGGTCTCCTACGAGCAGTACTTC.

The chain combines TRBV11-2 with TRBJ2-5; 8 nucleotides agree with TRBD2. The DNA end lines up better with TRBJ2-7; the J call may be wrong. The CDR3 consists of 17 residues. Germline V gives CDR1 SGHAT, CDR2 FQNNGV. CDR3 sequence (DNA): TGTGCCAGCAGCCCAGTGGCCCAGCGGGGGTCATCCTACGAGCAGTACTTC. Residues: CASSPVAQRGSSYEQYF.

This clone was picked up a small number of times. V usage is TRBV6-5 and J usage is TRBJ1-6; no clear D. The CDR3 length is 13 residues. V was shortened by 6 bases and J by 9 bases, with 12 bases between the two germline ends. In germline, CDR1 is MNHEY, CDR2 SVGAGI. The CDR3 is CASSFSSGSPLHF. The CDR3, as DNA: TGTGCCAGCAGCTTTTCCTCAGGTTCACCCCTCCACTTT.